The clone carrying this T cell receptor (beta chain) was seen just once. Its specificity is not known. The time point is: newly diagnosed, previously untreated cHL patient sample. Magnetic negative selection of thawed PBMCs yielded the CD8+ T cells. PBMCs from patients with newly diagnosed, untreated classical Hodgkin lymphoma served as a comparison group for the relapsed/refractory trial patients. This record comes from a study of PD-1 blockade in classical Hodgkin lymphoma. General study findings and limits: The study reported lower baseline TCR diversity in newly diagnosed patients than in healthy donors. Possible causes of repertoire differences, disease activity or prior therapy, remain undefined.

Profiling relied on immunoSEQ multiplex PCR, and the TCRdb table lists in-frame clones only, not all of them. The sample yields over 9,000 clones, 80% to 90% seen once. The sequenced sample was CD8+ T cells from blood. This TCR was recovered from a human donor with classical Hodgkin lymphoma.

CDR3 nucleotides: TGTGCCAGCAGCTCGGAGGAGGACTACGAGCAGTACTTC. Protein sequence: CASSSEEDYEQYF. The rearrangement uses TRBV7-6 and TRBJ2-7; D might be TRBD2 (5 bases). Germline V gene data show CDR1 as SGHVS and CDR2 as FNYEAQ. The V and J ends lost 4 bases and 3 bases respectively, with 10 bases between them. The CDR3 consists of 13 residues.